This T cell receptor (beta chain) was documented in a study of PD-1 blockade in classical Hodgkin lymphoma (dated by TCRdb to the early 2020s). General notes on the study: Nivolumab dosing was 3 mg/kg intravenously every 2 weeks, continuing until either disease progression or unacceptable toxicity. A peripheral blood immune signature of response to PD-1 blockade in classical Hodgkin lymphoma was defined using TCR beta sequencing and CyTOF. Results and caveats for the whole study, not just this receptor: Baseline TCR diversity was reported to be lower in newly diagnosed patients than in healthy donors, and even lower in relapsed/refractory patients. Patients starting nivolumab less than 1 year after ASCT had lower diversity and were excluded from later analyses to avoid confounding by immune reconstitution. A significant rise by C4D1 was seen in CD4+ but not CD8+ TCR diversity (p=0.0027 vs p=0.16), with the rise being most apparent in complete responders (p=0.02). The study was limited to a single clinical trial cohort, and causes of repertoire differences, possibly disease activity or prior therapy, remained undefined. Trial patients with a complete response had baseline diversity similar to that of newly diagnosed patients, while partial responders and progressors had significantly lower diversity.

As for this clone: The antigen this receptor binds is unknown. Base quality data are lacking; no much larger clone is found one base away.

Interpreted using the paper, the time point label stands for: cycle 1 day 1 (C1D1), immediately before nivolumab initiation. Every trial patient had relapsed after autologous stem cell transplantation, and cohorts A, B and C differed in prior brentuximab vedotin exposure. The trial cohort comprised some 60 patients with relapsed/refractory classical Hodgkin lymphoma whose best overall responses were complete response, partial response or progressive disease. In the multi-cohort phase II CheckMate 205 trial, trial patients received single-agent nivolumab. Best overall response was determined by an independent review committee according to the 2007 International Working Group response criteria. Trial PBMCs were obtained immediately prior to nivolumab initiation (C1D1) and on therapy at cycle 2 day 1 and cycle 4 day 1. Peripheral blood was collected in 8 mL Vacutainer Cell Preparation Tubes, from which PBMCs were isolated by centrifugation and then cryopreserved.

Between the V and J ends, shortened by 1 base and 6 bases respectively, the junction contains 19 bases. Counted from cysteine to phenylalanine, this CDR3 has 17 amino acids. CDR3 DNA only is kept here, 51 bases in frame from base 1. Reading the germline V gene gives CDR1 LGHNT and CDR2 FRNRAP. Genomic DNA was isolated using the Qiagen DNeasy kit from unsorted PBMCs as well as from negatively selected CD4+ and CD8+ fractions. TCR beta CDR3 regions were subjected to amplification by immunoSEQ multiplex PCR with primers that anneal to V and J segments. A synthetic immune receptor repertoire was used to minimize amplification bias, and remaining bias was computationally removed after sequencing. As for the original processing: Custom Python scripts were used to quantify repertoire diversity as the Shannon entropy index. Unsorted, CD4+ and CD8+ repertoires were analyzed separately, except for combined analyses in which CD4+ and CD8+ sequences were merged in silico. A clone was considered expanded if an increase in frequency of at least 2-fold after treatment relative to C1D1 was found, and a pseudocount of 0.5 was applied to clones undetected at baseline. Clones with 0 or 1 copy at C1D1 were defined as singleton clones, while clones with 2 or more copies were defined as non-singleton clones. Clones expanded in unsorted samples were assigned a CD4+, CD8+ or unknown annotation through matching of protein sequences in sorted samples from the same patient. Wilcoxon tests were applied to paired samples to test diversity changes from C1D1 to C4D1. TCRdb obtained this table from immuneACCESS and retained in-frame rearrangements with V and J assigned. These tables miss some clones; where compared with another copy, unresolved V genes account for less than half of the shortfall, and the remainder is unexplained. V and J calls and clone size are those listed in that table; D and trimming were worked out from the DNA. The sample profile shows tens of thousands of clones; around 78% of them were found once. Together, the top ten hold 10% to 15% of the sample.

This receptor chain uses TRBV12-5 and TRBJ2-1; the D region possibly corresponds to TRBD2 (6 bases align). The TCR sequence derives from a human donor with classical Hodgkin lymphoma. Sequenced material: peripheral blood mononuclear cells (PBMCs), taken at baseline. The sequenced DNA: TGTGCTAGTGGTTTGGCCCTCGACTGGGGACTGGGCAATGAGCAGTTCTTC. Translated, it gives CASGLALDWGLGNEQFF.